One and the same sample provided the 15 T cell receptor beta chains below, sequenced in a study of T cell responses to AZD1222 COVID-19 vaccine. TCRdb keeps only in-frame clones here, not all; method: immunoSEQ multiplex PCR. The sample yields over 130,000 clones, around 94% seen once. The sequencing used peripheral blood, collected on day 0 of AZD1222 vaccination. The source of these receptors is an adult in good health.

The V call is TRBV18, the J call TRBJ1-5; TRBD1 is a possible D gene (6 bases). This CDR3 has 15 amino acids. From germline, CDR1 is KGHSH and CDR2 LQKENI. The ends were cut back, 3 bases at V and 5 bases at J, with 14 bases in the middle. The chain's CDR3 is CASSPTGSPDQPQHF. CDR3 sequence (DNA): TGTGCCAGCTCACCCACAGGGTCCCCGGATCAGCCCCAGCATTTT. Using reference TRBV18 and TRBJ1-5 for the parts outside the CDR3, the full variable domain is NAGVMQNPRHLVRRRGQEARLRCSPMKGHSHVYWYRQLPEEGLKFMVYLQKENIIDESGMPKERFSAEFPKEGPSILRIQQVVRGDSAAYFCASSPTGSPDQPQHFGDGTRLSIL.

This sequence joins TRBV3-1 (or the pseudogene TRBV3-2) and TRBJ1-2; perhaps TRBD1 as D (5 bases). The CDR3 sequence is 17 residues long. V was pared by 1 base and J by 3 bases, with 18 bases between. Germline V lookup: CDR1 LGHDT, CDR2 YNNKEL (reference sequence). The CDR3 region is CASSQAGLSGRYYGYTF. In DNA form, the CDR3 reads TGTGCCAGCAGCCAAGCGGGACTCTCCGGCCGGTACTATGGCTACACCTTC.

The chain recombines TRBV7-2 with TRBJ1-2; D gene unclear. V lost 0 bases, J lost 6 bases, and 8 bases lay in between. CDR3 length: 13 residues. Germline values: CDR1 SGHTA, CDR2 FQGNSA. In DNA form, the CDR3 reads TGTGCCAGCAGCTTAGCGCTGGGGAATGGCTACACCTTC. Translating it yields CASSLALGNGYTF.

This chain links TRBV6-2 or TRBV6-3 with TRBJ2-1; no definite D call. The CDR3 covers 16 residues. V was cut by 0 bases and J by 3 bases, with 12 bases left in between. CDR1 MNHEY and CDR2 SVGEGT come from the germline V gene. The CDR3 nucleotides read TGTGCCAGCAGTTACTCTTTGGGGATCTACTACAATGAGCAGTTCTTC. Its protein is CASSYSLGIYYNEQFF.

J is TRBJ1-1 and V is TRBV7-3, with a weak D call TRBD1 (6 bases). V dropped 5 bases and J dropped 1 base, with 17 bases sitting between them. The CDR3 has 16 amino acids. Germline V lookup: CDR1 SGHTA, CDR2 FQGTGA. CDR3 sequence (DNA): TGTGCCAGCAGCCAGTTAGGGGGTGTCGGGAACACTGAAGCTTTCTTT. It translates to CASSQLGGVGNTEAFF. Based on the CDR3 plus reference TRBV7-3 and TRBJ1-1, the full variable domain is GAGVSQTPSNKVTEKGKYVELRCDPISGHTALYWYRQSLGQGPEFLIYFQGTGAADDSGLPNDRFFAVRPEGSVSTLKIQRTERGDSAVYLCASSQLGGVGNTEAFFGQGTRLTVV.

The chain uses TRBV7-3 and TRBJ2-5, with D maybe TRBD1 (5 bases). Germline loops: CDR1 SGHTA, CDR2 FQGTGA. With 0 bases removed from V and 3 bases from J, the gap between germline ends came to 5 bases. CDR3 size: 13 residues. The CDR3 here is CASSLTGEETQYF. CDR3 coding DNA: TGTGCCAGCAGCTTAACAGGGGAAGAGACCCAGTACTTC.

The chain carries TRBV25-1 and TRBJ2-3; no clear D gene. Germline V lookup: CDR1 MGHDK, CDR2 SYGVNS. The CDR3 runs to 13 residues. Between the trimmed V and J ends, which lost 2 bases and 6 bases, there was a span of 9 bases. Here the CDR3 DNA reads TGTGCCAGCAGTGAAACCCAGACGGATACGCAGTATTTT. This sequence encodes CASSETQTDTQYF.

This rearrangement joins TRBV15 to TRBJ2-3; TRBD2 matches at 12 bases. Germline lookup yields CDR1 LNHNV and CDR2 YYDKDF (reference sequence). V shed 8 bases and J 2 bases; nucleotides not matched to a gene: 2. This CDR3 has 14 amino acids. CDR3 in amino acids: CATLAGGYTDTQYF. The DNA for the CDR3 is TGTGCCACCCTAGCGGGGGGGTACACAGATACGCAGTATTTT.

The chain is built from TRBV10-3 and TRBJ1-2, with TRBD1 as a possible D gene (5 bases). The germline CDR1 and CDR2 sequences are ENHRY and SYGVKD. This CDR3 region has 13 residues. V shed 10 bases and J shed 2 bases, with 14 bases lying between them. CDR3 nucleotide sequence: TGTGCCACGTCTAGGGACGGAAACTATGGCTACACCTTC. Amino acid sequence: CATSRDGNYGYTF.

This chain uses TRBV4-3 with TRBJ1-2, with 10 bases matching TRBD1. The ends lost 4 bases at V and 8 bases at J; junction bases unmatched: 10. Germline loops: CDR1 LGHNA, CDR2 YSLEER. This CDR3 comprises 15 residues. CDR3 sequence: CASSRDRGLSRGYTF. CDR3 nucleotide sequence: TGCGCCAGCAGCCGCGACAGGGGGCTATCGAGAGGCTACACCTTC.

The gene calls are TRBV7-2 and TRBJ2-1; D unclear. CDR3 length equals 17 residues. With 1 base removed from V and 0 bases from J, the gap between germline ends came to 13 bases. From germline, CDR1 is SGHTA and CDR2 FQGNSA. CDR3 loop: CASSLGAGSPSYNEQFF. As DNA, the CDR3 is TGTGCCAGCAGCTTAGGGGCCGGCTCCCCCTCCTACAATGAGCAGTTCTTC.

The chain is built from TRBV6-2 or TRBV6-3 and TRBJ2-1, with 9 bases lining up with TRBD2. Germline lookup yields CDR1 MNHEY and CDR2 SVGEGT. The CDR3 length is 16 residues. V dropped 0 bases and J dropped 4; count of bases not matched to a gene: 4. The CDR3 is CASSYSAGGAYNEQFF. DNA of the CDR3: TGTGCCAGCAGTTACTCTGCGGGAGGGGCTTACAATGAGCAGTTCTTC.

CDR3 bases: TGCGCCAGCAGCTTACAGGGTTTGGACTATGGCTACACCTTC. Translated, it gives CASSLQGLDYGYTF. This rearrangement joins TRBV5-1 to TRBJ1-2; a weak D match, TRBD1 (6 bases). The CDR3 length is 14 residues. The germline V gene encodes CDR1 SGHRS and CDR2 YFSETQ. V dropped 2 bases and J dropped 3 bases, with 11 bases sitting between them.

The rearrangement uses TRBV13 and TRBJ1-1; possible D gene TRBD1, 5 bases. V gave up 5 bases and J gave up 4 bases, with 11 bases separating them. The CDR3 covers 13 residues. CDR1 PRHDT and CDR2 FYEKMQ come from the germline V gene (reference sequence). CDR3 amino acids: CASSGREATEAFF. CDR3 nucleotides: TGTGCCAGCAGCGGCAGGGAGGCCACTGAAGCTTTCTTT.

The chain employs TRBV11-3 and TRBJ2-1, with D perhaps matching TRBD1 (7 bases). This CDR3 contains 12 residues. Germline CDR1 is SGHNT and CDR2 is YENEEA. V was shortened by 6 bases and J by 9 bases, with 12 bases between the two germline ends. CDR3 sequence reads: CASSYRGGEQFF. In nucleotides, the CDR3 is TGTGCCAGCAGTTACAGGGGAGGTGAGCAGTTCTTC.